Listed below are T cell receptor beta chains from one sample, sequenced in a study of regulatory T cells in long-lasting Graves disease. MiXCR, run by TCRdb on the multiplex PCR reads, gives a single entry per CDR3 protein. The sample holds over 450,000 distinct CDR3 sequences, approximately 12% seen once. This same sample was also part of a study on T cells in Graves' hyperthyroidism and ophthalmopathy.

This specimen consisted of peripheral blood mononuclear cells (PBMCs), obtained at new diagnosis, from a patient treated with antithyroid drugs. Receptors were obtained from a woman aged 25 to 39 with Graves disease. Both conserved end residues are part of each CDR3. The D gene is left open where the match is weak. Clone sizes are given selectively: once, few, many, or a class where the clone is expanded.

D	J	V	size	CDR3	DNA
-	TRBJ2-6	TRBV19	-	CASSIDGPYSGANVLTF	TGTGCCAGTAGTATAGATGGACCGTACTCTGGGGCCAACGTCCTGACTTTC
-	TRBJ2-5	TRBV12-3/TRBV12-4	many	CASSFAGLETQYF	TGTGCCAGCAGTTTTGCAGGGCTCGAGACCCAGTACTTC
TRBD1	TRBJ2-2	TRBV6-1	-	CASSEGTGDPGELFF	TGTGCCAGCAGTGAAGGGACAGGGGACCCCGGGGAGCTGTTTTTT
-	TRBJ1-6	TRBV28	many	CASSNVREGDSPLHF	TGTGCCAGCAGTAACGTCAGGGAGGGGGATTCACCCCTCCACTTT
-	TRBJ2-3	TRBV5-6	-	CASSLVPASTDTQYF	TGTGCCAGCAGCTTGGTTCCAGCGAGCACAGATACGCAGTATTTT
-	TRBJ2-7	TRBV20-1	many	CSASRENSYEQYF	TGCAGTGCTAGTAGGGAGAACTCCTACGAGCAGTACTTC
-	TRBJ1-5	TRBV6-2/TRBV6-3	-	CASSYLQGNQPQHF	TGTGCCAGCAGTTACCTTCAGGGCAATCAGCCCCAGCATTTT
-	TRBJ2-7	TRBV7-9	-	CASSLAFGTSYEQYF	TGTGCCAGCAGCTTAGCGTTCGGGACCTCCTACGAGCAGTACTTC
TRBD2	TRBJ2-1	TRBV10-2	-	CASRTSGIYNEQFF	TGCGCCAGCAGGACTAGCGGAATCTACAATGAGCAGTTCTTC
-	TRBJ1-5	TRBV28	few	CASSPTPGGAWQPQHF	TGTGCCAGCAGTCCCACCCCCGGGGGCGCCTGGCAGCCCCAGCATTTT
TRBD1	TRBJ1-1	TRBV6-9	-	CASSYGYRGRRNTEAFF	TGTGCCAGCAGTTACGGCTACAGGGGGCGGAGGAACACTGAAGCTTTCTTT
TRBD2	TRBJ2-5	TRBV27	many	CASSLSGGLQETQYF	TGTGCCAGCAGTTTAAGCGGGGGACTCCAAGAGACCCAGTACTTC
TRBD1	TRBJ2-1	TRBV11-2	-	CASSPRDSGHEQFF	TGTGCCAGCAGCCCAAGGGACAGTGGGCATGAGCAGTTCTTC
TRBD2	TRBJ2-3	TRBV18	few	CASSPWTSGDTQYF	TGTGCCAGCTCACCCTGGACTAGCGGAGATACGCAGTATTTT
-	TRBJ1-1	TRBV4-1	few	CASSQGGARTEAFF	TGCGCCAGCAGCCAAGGGGGGGCGCGGACTGAAGCTTTCTTT
TRBD2	TRBJ2-1	TRBV27	many	CASRPLAGEYNEQFF	TGTGCCAGCCGCCCACTAGCGGGAGAGTACAATGAGCAGTTCTTC
-	TRBJ2-1	TRBV20-1	many	CSATTVSSYNEQFF	TGCAGTGCCACCACTGTGAGCTCCTACAATGAGCAGTTCTTC
-	TRBJ1-1	TRBV3-1	many	CASSRTRTEAFF	TGTGCCAGCAGCCGCACGCGCACTGAAGCTTTCTTT
TRBD2	TRBJ2-1	TRBV20-1	once	CSAQGLAGGNEQFF	TGCAGTGCTCAAGGACTAGCGGGAGGAAATGAGCAGTTCTTC
-	TRBJ2-1	TRBV14	few	CASSQVWGLEQFF	TGTGCCAGCAGCCAAGTATGGGGACTTGAGCAGTTCTTC
-	TRBJ1-3	TRBV12-3/TRBV12-4	many	CASSYGGQFPGNTIYF	TGTGCCAGCAGTTACGGGGGGCAATTCCCTGGAAACACCATATATTTT